Included here is one T cell receptor (beta chain) sequence, with context. The antigen is undetermined. Looked up from germline, CDR1 is MGHRA and CDR2 is YSYEKL. V lost 5 bases and J lost 0, with 17 bases in between. CDR3 length equals 16 residues. Blood got drawn at baseline, again on cycle 4 day 1, and then on cycle 7 day 1. The data were produced by immunoSEQ multiplex PCR, yet TCRdb's version contains in-frame clones alone and is incomplete. The sample holds approximately 64,000 clones, around four fifths seen once. This entry comes from a study of OX40 agonist ivuxolimab in advanced cancers. Overall study context: With ivuxolimab, an agonistic anti-OX40 (CD134) antibody, patients were treated.

Study-wide results and limits: Some nonresponders likewise displayed low normalized T-cell clonal expansion.

V usage is TRBV4-1 and J usage is TRBJ2-7; D might be TRBD1 or TRBD2, each matching 5 bases. The clonotype originates from an adult with an advanced solid tumor such as melanoma, head and neck, liver or kidney cancer. Sequencing was performed on CD4+ or CD8+ T cells sorted from blood, taken in a trial of the OX40 agonist ivuxolimab. The CDR3 bases are TGCGCCAGCAGCTTACTGAGACGGGACCACTCCTACGAGCAGTACTTC. Encoded protein: CASSLLRRDHSYEQYF.